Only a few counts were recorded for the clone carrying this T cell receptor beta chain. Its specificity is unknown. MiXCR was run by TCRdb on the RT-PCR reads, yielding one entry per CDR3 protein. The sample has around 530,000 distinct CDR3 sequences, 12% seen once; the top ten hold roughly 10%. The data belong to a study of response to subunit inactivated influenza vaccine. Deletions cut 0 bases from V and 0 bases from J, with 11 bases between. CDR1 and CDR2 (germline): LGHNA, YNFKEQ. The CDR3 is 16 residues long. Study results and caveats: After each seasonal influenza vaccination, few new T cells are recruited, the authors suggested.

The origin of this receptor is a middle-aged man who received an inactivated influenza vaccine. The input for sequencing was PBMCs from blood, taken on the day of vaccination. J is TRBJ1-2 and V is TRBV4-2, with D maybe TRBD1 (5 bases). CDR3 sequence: CASSQEGAGANYGYTF. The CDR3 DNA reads TGTGCCAGCAGCCAAGAAGGGGCAGGAGCTAACTATGGCTACACCTTC.